Following are 14 T cell receptor beta chains from one sample sequenced in a study of STAT5B mutations in CD4+ large granular lymphocyte leukemia. Generated by immunoSEQ multiplex PCR, the TCRdb table keeps only in-frame clones and is missing some. The sample carries around 30,000 clones, around four fifths recorded once. The sample comprised CD4+ T cells from blood buffy coats. The receptors derive from a human donor in good health.

The chain carries TRBV4-3 and TRBJ1-1, with a weak D call TRBD1 (5 bases). Germline CDR1 is LGHNA and CDR2 is YSLEER. V shed 0 bases and J shed 1 base, with 9 bases lying between them. The CDR3 totals 15 residues. CDR3 nucleotide sequence: TGCGCCAGCAGCCAAGAGTATACAGGGAACACTGAAGCTTTCTTT. Its translation is CASSQEYTGNTEAFF.

The chain has TRBV6-1 and TRBJ2-5; either TRBD1 or TRBD2 may supply D (5 bases each). The better agreement between TRBJ2-7 and the DNA end casts doubt on the J call. Germline CDR1 and CDR2: MNHNS and SASEGT. There are 14 residues in the CDR3. CDR3 nucleotides: TGTGCCAGCAGTCGGCAGTGGGACGCCTACGAGCAGTACTTC. Its translation: CASSRQWDAYEQYF.

Of note for this clone: This sample also contains other DNA sequences that code for the same CDR3. The chain uses TRBV4-1 and TRBJ1-2; 7 positions agree with TRBD1. The V gene's germline CDR1 is MGHRA and CDR2 YSYEKL. The CDR3 extends over 15 amino acids. V was clipped by 1 base and J by 0 bases; unmatched bases: 2. The CDR3 DNA reads as TGCGCCAGCAGCCAAGGACAGGGAACTAACTATGGCTACACCTTC. The encoded protein is CASSQGQGTNYGYTF.

The chain couples TRBV5-1 to TRBJ2-5; the D gene is possibly TRBD2 (6 bases). CDR3 length equals 13 residues. Germline CDR1 reads SGHRS; CDR2 reads YFSETQ. The V end lost 4 bases, the J end lost 1 base, and 8 bases lay between the germline ends. The CDR3 bases are TGCGCCAGCAGCGCGGAGGGCCAAGAGACCCAGTACTTC. This encodes CASSAEGQETQYF.

This clone was seen once. The V gene is TRBV4-1, the J gene TRBJ2-1; 12 nucleotides match TRBD2. Trimming took 0 bases from V and 9 from J; bases not matched to a gene: 9. The CDR3 is made up of 17 amino acids. Germline V CDR1 and CDR2: MGHRA, YSYEKL. CDR3 sequence: CASSQDFRTSGRTEQFF. The CDR3 bases are TGCGCCAGCAGCCAAGATTTTAGAACTAGCGGGAGGACTGAGCAGTTCTTC.

This rearrangement joins TRBV7-8 to TRBJ1-2, with 8 bases that match TRBD1. The germline V gene encodes CDR1 SGHVS and CDR2 FQNEAQ. Trimming removed 5 bases from V and 4 bases from J; junction bases left unmatched: 9. The CDR3 totals 15 residues. Here the CDR3 reads CASSIRAGGGYGYTF. DNA for the CDR3: TGTGCCAGCAGCATAAGGGCAGGGGGCGGCTATGGCTACACCTTC.

The chain employs TRBV10-1 and TRBJ2-3; D might be TRBD1 (5 bases). Trimming cost V 1 base and J 0 bases, with 20 bases left between them. The CDR3 consists of 19 residues. Germline V lookup: CDR1 WNHNN, CDR2 SYGVQD (reference sequence). CDR3 sequence: CASSEFFLNRFTSTDTQYF. The CDR3 DNA follows: TGCGCCAGCAGTGAGTTCTTCCTTAACAGGTTTACTAGCACAGATACGCAGTATTTT.

The chain joins TRBV14 to TRBJ2-7; D possibly corresponds to TRBD1 (6 bases). The V and J ends lost 1 base and 3 bases respectively, with 10 bases between them. The germline gives CDR1 SGHDN, CDR2 FVKESK. The CDR3 covers 14 residues. For the CDR3, the DNA is TGTGCCAGCAGCCAAGGTTTACAGGGCTACGAGCAGTACTTC. It codes for CASSQGLQGYEQYF.

The chain joins TRBV6-5 to TRBJ2-1; 15 positions agree with TRBD2. Germline V gene lookup returns CDR1 MNHEY and CDR2 SVGAGI. The trim removed 10 bases at V and 14 bases at J, leaving 12 bases unmatched. This CDR3 has 14 amino acids. The CDR3 region is CATKTGLAGGSEFF. CDR3 coding DNA: TGTGCCACAAAAACCGGACTAGCGGGAGGGTCGGAGTTCTTC.

The J gene is TRBJ1-1, the V gene TRBV10-3, with D perhaps TRBD1 (6 bases). Looked up from germline, CDR1 is ENHRY and CDR2 is SYGVKD. CDR3 length: 12 residues. V shed 7 bases and J shed 7 bases, with 13 bases lying between them. The CDR3 here is CAINQTGIEAFF. The CDR3 bases are TGTGCCATCAATCAAACAGGGATTGAAGCTTTCTTT.

The chain recombines TRBV19 with TRBJ1-6; D call uncertain. The germline V and J ends were trimmed by 4 bases and 0 bases, with 13 bases remaining between them. The CDR3 runs to 17 residues. In germline, CDR1 is LNHDA, CDR2 SQIVND (reference sequence). In DNA form, the CDR3 reads TGTGCCAGTAGTAGAATACAGAAGAGCTCCTATAATTCACCCCTCCACTTT. Amino acid sequence: CASSRIQKSSYNSPLHF.

In this sample, this clone turned up once. This sequence joins TRBV6-4 and TRBJ2-6; 8 bases align to TRBD1. CDR3 size: 17 residues. Germline lookup yields CDR1 MRHNA and CDR2 SNTAGT. V lost 5 bases and J lost 0; bases outside the gene matches: 6. The CDR3 DNA reads TGTGCCAGCAGTAAGGGACAGGTTATCTCTGGGGCCAACGTCCTGACTTTC. Protein: CASSKGQVISGANVLTF.

V usage is TRBV30 and J usage is TRBJ2-7; 10 positions agree with TRBD1. V trimming: 8 bases; J trimming: 3 bases; junction bases outside the gene matches: 10. The length of the CDR3 is 14 residues. CDR1 and CDR2 (germline): GTSNPN, SVGIG (reference sequence). CDR3 coding DNA: TGTGCCACGACTGGGACAGGGGTTTTCTACGAGCAGTACTTC. The encoded protein is CATTGTGVFYEQYF.

The V and J genes are TRBV7-2 and TRBJ2-7; 9 bases align to TRBD2. V was clipped by 6 bases and J by 4 bases; unmatched bases: 7. This CDR3 has 14 amino acids. CDR1 and CDR2 (germline): SGHTA, FQGNSA. DNA of the CDR3: TGTGCCAGCAGTTCACCGGGACTAGCTTACGAGCAGTACTTC. Residues: CASSSPGLAYEQYF.